This entry lists 10 T cell receptor beta chains sequenced from one sample in a study of T cell changes during pregnancy in multiple sclerosis. Assay: immunoSEQ multiplex PCR; the TCRdb copy retains only in-frame clones and omits some. The sample contains some 97,000 clones, roughly 90% of which appear only once. Specimen: peripheral blood, collected after pregnancy. These receptors all stem from a female donor with multiple sclerosis, enrolled in a pregnancy study.

The CDR3 reads CASSVPTGGNYGYTF. In DNA form, the CDR3 reads TGTGCCAGCAGTGTACCAACAGGGGGGAACTATGGCTACACCTTC. This chain joins TRBV2 and TRBJ1-2; 8 bases fit TRBD1. The V gene's germline CDR1 is SNHLY and CDR2 FYNNEI. This CDR3 contains 15 residues. J was trimmed by 2 bases and V by 4 bases; bases with no gene match: 6.

V gene TRBV15 combines with J gene TRBJ2-2, with 11 positions matching TRBD2. The length of the CDR3 is 22 residues. The germline V gene has CDR1 LNHNV and CDR2 YYDKDF (reference sequence). Trimming cost V 0 bases and J 2 bases; bases outside gene matches: 17. This CDR3 is CATSRDLIPSGTSGSNTGELFF. The CDR3 region has the DNA TGTGCCACCAGCAGAGATTTAATTCCCTCCGGGACTAGCGGATCAAACACCGGGGAGCTGTTTTTT. Looking up the rest from reference TRBV15 and TRBJ2-2 gives the full variable domain: DAMVIQNPRYQVTQFGKPVTLSCSQTLNHNVMYWYQQKSSQAPKLLFHYYDKDFNNEADTPDNFQSRRPNTSFCFLDIRSPGLGDTAMYLCATSRDLIPSGTSGSNTGELFFGEGSRLTVL.

This chain uses TRBV7-2 with TRBJ2-2; D remains unclear. Germline values: CDR1 SGHTA, CDR2 FQGNSA. V lost 1 base and J 8 bases, leaving 5 bases between the germline ends. The CDR3 has 12 amino acids. In DNA, the CDR3 is TGTGCCAGCAGCTTAGATTATGGGGAGCTGTTTTTT. Protein sequence: CASSLDYGELFF.

The gene calls are TRBV27 and TRBJ2-7; D may be TRBD1 (6 bases). Per germline, CDR1 MNHEY and CDR2 SMNVEV (reference sequence). This CDR3 has 14 amino acids. The V end lost 2 bases, the J end lost 5 bases, and 13 bases lay between the germline ends. The CDR3 region has the DNA TGTGCCAGCAGTTTAAGGGGGAGTAGGCACGAGCAGTACTTC. Residues: CASSLRGSRHEQYF.

This clone has only a few counts. The rearrangement links TRBV7-8 to TRBJ1-5; possibly TRBD1 for D (5 bases). The CDR3 runs 15 residues. V was clipped by 1 base and J by 4 bases, with 11 bases between them. Germline V gene sequence: CDR1 SGHVS, CDR2 FQNEAQ. The CDR3 bases are TGTGCCAGCAGCTTAGAATCCGGGGGTAATCAGCCCCAGCATTTT. Its protein is CASSLESGGNQPQHF.

This clone was seen a single time. The chain combines TRBV7-2 with TRBJ1-4; 10 bases line up with TRBD1. The V segment lost 2 bases and the J segment 7 bases; nucleotides outside the gene matches: 10. The CDR3 is 17 amino acids. Germline V gene lookup returns CDR1 SGHTA and CDR2 FQGNSA. The CDR3 region has the DNA TGTGCCAGCAGCTTATTGACAGGGGGCACGTATGGTGAAAAACTGTTTTTT. This sequence encodes CASSLLTGGTYGEKLFF.

V is TRBV30 and J is TRBJ2-5; a possible D gene is TRBD2 (6 bases). The V end was cut by 0 bases, the J end by 4 bases, with 15 bases between. The CDR3 has 15 amino acids. The germline V gene has CDR1 GTSNPN and CDR2 SVGIG (reference sequence). The CDR3 coding sequence is TGTGCCTGGAGTGTAAAGGTCGGAGGGACAGAGACCCAGTACTTC. This gives the protein CAWSVKVGGTETQYF.

As DNA, the CDR3 is TGTGCCAGCTCACAAGGACAGGGCAGTGGCTATGGCTACACCTTC. Encoded protein: CASSQGQGSGYGYTF. The gene calls are TRBV19 and TRBJ1-2, with TRBD1 identical over 8 bases. Trimming removed 9 bases from V and 4 bases from J; junction bases left unmatched: 13. Germline assignment: CDR1 LNHDA and CDR2 SQIVND (reference sequence). CDR3 size: 15 residues.

The rearrangement joins TRBV28 to TRBJ2-5, with D maybe TRBD1 (6 bases). Germline CDR1 MDHEN, CDR2 SYDVKM. V shed 8 bases and J shed 5 bases, with 21 bases lying between them. The length of the CDR3 is 15 residues. The CDR3 is CASCHSGTQIETQYF. CDR3 bases: TGTGCCAGCTGCCACTCCGGGACACAGATTGAGACCCAGTACTTC.

The genes are TRBV28 and TRBJ1-2; TRBD1 matches at 7 bases. CDR3 length: 13 amino acids. After removal of 4 bases from V and 5 bases from J, the junction contained 4 bases not matched to a gene. The germline gives CDR1 MDHEN, CDR2 SYDVKM. The CDR3 DNA reads TGTGCCAGCAGTTCCACGACAGGGTATGGCTACACCTTC. This encodes CASSSTTGYGYTF.